This TCR beta chain emerged from a study of blood T cell repertoires in COVID-19. Study details: The samples span acute and convalescent COVID-19 from the United States, Italy and Spain. T cells, B-cell-depleted T cells, or PBMCs provided the cDNA or gDNA that served as material.

In the authors' methods: Amplification with reference gene primers provided the estimates of nucleated cell counts. TCRdb's copy holds only in-frame clones and misses some; the assay was immunoSEQ multiplex PCR. The D gene and trimming were derived from the DNA, and the V and J assignments and clone size from that table. Among about 75,000 clones listed, 65% to 90% were seen once. Germline V gene sequence: CDR1 LGHNT, CDR2 FRNRAP. The CDR3 has 15 residues. The V and J ends lost 7 bases and 7 bases, in that order; junction bases with no gene match: 12. This clone was counted a single time. This chain links TRBV12-5 with TRBJ2-1, with TRBD2 matching over 8 bases. The receptor was isolated from a woman aged 45 to 65 with acute or convalescent COVID-19. Sequencing was done on a sample of peripheral blood. The CDR3 nucleotides are TGTGCTAGTGTCCCACCGAATAGCGGGACAAATGAGCAGTTCTTC. Its translation: CASVPPNSGTNEQFF. Variable domain in full (rest from reference TRBV12-5 and TRBJ2-1): DARVTQTPRHKVTEMGQEVTMRCQPILGHNTVFWYRQTMMQGLELLAYFRNRAPLDDSGMPKDRFSAEMPDATLATLKIQPSEPRDSAVYFCASVPPNSGTNEQFFGPGTRLTVL.